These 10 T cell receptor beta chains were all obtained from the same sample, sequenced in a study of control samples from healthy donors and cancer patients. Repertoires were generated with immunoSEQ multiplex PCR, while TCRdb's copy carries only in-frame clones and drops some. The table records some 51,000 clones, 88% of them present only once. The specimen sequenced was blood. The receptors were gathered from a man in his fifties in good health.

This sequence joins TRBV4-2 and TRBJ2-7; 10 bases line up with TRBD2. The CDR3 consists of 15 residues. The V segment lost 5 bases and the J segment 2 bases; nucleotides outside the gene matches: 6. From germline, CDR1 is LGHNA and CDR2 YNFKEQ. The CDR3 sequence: CASSLPGLATYEQYF. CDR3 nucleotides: TGTGCCAGCAGCTTACCGGGACTAGCGACCTACGAGCAGTACTTC.

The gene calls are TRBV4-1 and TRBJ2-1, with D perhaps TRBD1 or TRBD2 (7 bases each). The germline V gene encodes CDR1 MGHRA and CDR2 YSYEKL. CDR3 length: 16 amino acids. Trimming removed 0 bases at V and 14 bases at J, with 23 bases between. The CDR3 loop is CASSQEGRGRFHPEFF. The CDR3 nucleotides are TGCGCCAGCAGCCAAGAGGGGAGGGGGCGCTTCCACCCAGAGTTCTTC.

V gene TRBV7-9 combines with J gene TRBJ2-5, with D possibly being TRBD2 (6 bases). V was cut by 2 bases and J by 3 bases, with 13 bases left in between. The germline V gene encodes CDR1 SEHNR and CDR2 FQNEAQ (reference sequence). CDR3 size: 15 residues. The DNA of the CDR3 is TGTGCCAGCAGCTTAAGGCTAGCGAATAAAGAGACCCAGTACTTC. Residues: CASSLRLANKETQYF.

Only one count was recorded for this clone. The CDR3: CASSEGVQTQETQYF. The CDR3 nucleotides are TGTGCCAGCAGTGAAGGTGTACAGACCCAAGAGACCCAGTACTTC. This chain joins TRBV25-1 and TRBJ2-5; D call uncertain. The CDR3 covers 15 residues. V was trimmed by 2 bases and J by 1 base, leaving 11 bases between them. Per germline, CDR1 MGHDK and CDR2 SYGVNS.

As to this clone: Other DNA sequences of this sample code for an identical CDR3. CDR3 sequence: CASSFGGGQETQYF. The CDR3 coding sequence is TGTGCCAGCAGCTTCGGGGGAGGGCAAGAGACCCAGTACTTC. This chain joins TRBV7-9 and TRBJ2-5; TRBD2 aligns across 7 bases. The CDR3 length is 14 residues. Germline lookup yields CDR1 SEHNR and CDR2 FQNEAQ (reference sequence). The V gene end was trimmed by 3 bases and the J gene end by 2 bases; junction bases not matched to a gene: 3.

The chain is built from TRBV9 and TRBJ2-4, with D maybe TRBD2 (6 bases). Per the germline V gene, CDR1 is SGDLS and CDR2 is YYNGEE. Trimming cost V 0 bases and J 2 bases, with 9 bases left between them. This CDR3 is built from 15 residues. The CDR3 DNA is TGTGCCAGCAGCGTAGGGGGGGATACCAAAAACATTCAGTACTTC. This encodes CASSVGGDTKNIQYF.

CDR3 sequence: CATSELRGPDTQYF. In DNA, the CDR3 is TGTGCCACCAGTGAGCTACGTGGTCCAGATACGCAGTATTTT. The chain is built from TRBV24-1 and TRBJ2-3; D is undetermined. Looked up from germline, CDR1 is KGHDR and CDR2 is SFDVKD. Trimming pared 4 bases from V and 4 bases from J, leaving 11 bases between. The CDR3 is made up of 14 amino acids.

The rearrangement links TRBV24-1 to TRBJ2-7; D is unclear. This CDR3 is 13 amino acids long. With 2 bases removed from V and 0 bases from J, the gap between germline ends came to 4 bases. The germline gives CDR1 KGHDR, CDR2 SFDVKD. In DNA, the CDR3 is TGTGCCACCAGTGATTCCTTCTCCTACGAGCAGTACTTC. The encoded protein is CATSDSFSYEQYF.

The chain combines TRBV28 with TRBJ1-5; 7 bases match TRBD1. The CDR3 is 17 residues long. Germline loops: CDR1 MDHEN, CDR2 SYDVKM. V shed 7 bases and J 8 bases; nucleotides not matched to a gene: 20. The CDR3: CASIASTGTLQKEPQHF. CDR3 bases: TGTGCCAGCATTGCATCGACAGGGACTCTCCAAAAGGAGCCCCAGCATTTT. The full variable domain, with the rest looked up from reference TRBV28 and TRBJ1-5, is DVKVTQSSRYLVKRTGEKVFLECVQDMDHENMFWYRQDPGLGLRLIYFSYDVKMKEKGDIPEGYSVSREKKERFSLILESASTNQTSMYLCASIASTGTLQKEPQHFGDGTRLSIL.

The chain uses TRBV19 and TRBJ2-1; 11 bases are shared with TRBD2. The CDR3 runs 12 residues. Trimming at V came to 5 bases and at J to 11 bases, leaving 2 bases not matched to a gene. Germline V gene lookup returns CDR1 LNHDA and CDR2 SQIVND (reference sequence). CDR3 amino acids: CASSLTSGKQFF. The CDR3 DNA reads TGTGCCAGTAGTCTGACTAGCGGGAAGCAGTTCTTC. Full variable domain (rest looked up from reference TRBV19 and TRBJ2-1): DGGITQSPKYLFRKEGQNVTLSCEQNLNHDAMYWYRQDPGQGLRLIYYSQIVNDFQKGDIAEGYSVSREKKESFPLTVTSAQKNPTAFYLCASSLTSGKQFFGPGTRLTVL.